This is a list of T cell receptor beta chains from one sample in a study of T cells after yellow fever vaccination. Each CDR3 protein gets one entry after TCRdb re-called the 5' RACE reads with MiXCR. Of some 120,000 distinct CDR3 sequences in the sample, approximately 16% were seen once. The source material was CD8+ T cells sorted from PBMCs, sampled 5 days after the yellow fever booster vaccination. Receptors were obtained from a man aged 18 to 29 who received the YFV17D yellow fever vaccine. CDR3s include the opening cysteine and the closing phenylalanine or tryptophan. D genes are given only for firm matches. A row's size may be missing; if present it is once, few, many or a size class.

TRBJ1-1,TRBV5-1,NA,NA,TGCGCCAGCAGCTTGGTCGCGTCGAACACTGAAGCTTTCTTT,CASSLVASNTEAFF
TRBJ2-1,TRBV19,few,NA,TGTGCCAGTAGTATTTGGGGGGCCGACAGTGAGCAGTTCTTC,CASSIWGADSEQFF
TRBJ2-2,TRBV13,NA,NA,TGTGCCAGCAGCCCCGGGACCCCGCCGACCGGGGAGCTGTTTTTT,CASSPGTPPTGELFF
TRBJ1-1,TRBV4-2,few,NA,TGTGCCAGCAGCCAAGAAAAACAGGCATGGCTGAACACTGAAGCTTTCTTT,CASSQEKQAWLNTEAFF
TRBJ2-3,TRBV29-1,NA,TRBD2,TGCAGCGTTGGGGGGGGGACTAGCGGCATACAGACGGGTAATACGCAGTATTTT,CSVGGGTSGIQTGNTQYF
TRBJ2-3,TRBV20-1,few,NA,TGCAGTGCTAGAGATCGGGGGCAGCCCACAGATACGCAGTATTTT,CSARDRGQPTDTQYF
TRBJ2-6,TRBV12-3/TRBV12-4,few,TRBD2,TGTGCCAGCAGTTTAGGCCTCGGGGGGGCTGGGGCCAACGTCCTGACTTTC,CASSLGLGGAGANVLTF
TRBJ2-3,TRBV7-9,NA,NA,TGTGCCAGCAGCCTGGACGTAGATACGCAGTATTTT,CASSLDVDTQYF
TRBJ2-7,TRBV30,NA,NA,TGTGCCTGGAGTCTCGGCAGATCCTACGAGCAGTACTTC,CAWSLGRSYEQYF
TRBJ2-1,TRBV5-1,many,NA,TGCGCCAGCAGCTACGGGACTCTTGACAATGAGCAGTTCTTC,CASSYGTLDNEQFF
TRBJ2-5,TRBV29-1,NA,NA,TGCAGCGTTGAATCCAGGGGCGCACTGGAGACCCAGTACTTC,CSVESRGALETQYF
TRBJ1-1,TRBV11-2,NA,NA,TGTGCCAGCAGCCAGAATACGACAGGGAACACTGAAGCTTTCTTT,CASSQNTTGNTEAFF
TRBJ2-1,TRBV5-1,NA,TRBD2,TGCGCCAGCAGCTTCGGACTAGCCCGGAAGGATGAGCAGTTCTTC,CASSFGLARKDEQFF
TRBJ2-7,TRBV29-1,NA,TRBD1,TGCAGCGTTGAAGAGACAGGGGCGAATTACGAGCAGTACTTC,CSVEETGANYEQYF
TRBJ2-1,TRBV13,NA,NA,TGTGCCAGCAGCTTAGGCCCAGAGGGTGAGCAGTTCTTC,CASSLGPEGEQFF
TRBJ2-7,TRBV20-1,many,NA,TGCAGTGCTAGAGATCAAGCATCCTACGAGCAGTACTTC,CSARDQASYEQYF
TRBJ1-5,TRBV6-2/TRBV6-3,many,NA,TGTGCCAGCAGGCCTGATGCGGGGGCTTATCAGCCCCAGCATTTT,CASRPDAGAYQPQHF
TRBJ2-2,TRBV2,few,NA,TGTGCCAGCAGTGAAGATCGGCACACCGAGAACACCGGGGAGCTGTTTTTT,CASSEDRHTENTGELFF
TRBJ1-3,TRBV7-9,few,NA,TGTGCCAGCATCCTAGGAAACACCATATATTTT,CASILGNTIYF
TRBJ1-5,TRBV5-5,NA,NA,TGTGCCAGCAGCTTTGGAACGAGGGAGCCCCAGCATTTT,CASSFGTREPQHF
TRBJ2-1,TRBV12-3/TRBV12-4,few,NA,TGTGCCAGCTCCCCGGGGTGGCAGTTCTTC,CASSPGWQFF
TRBJ1-2,TRBV27,few,NA,TGTGCCAGCAGTTTAACTCCGTCTTATGGCTACACCTTC,CASSLTPSYGYTF
TRBJ2-1,TRBV6-2/TRBV6-3,NA,NA,TGTGCCAGCAGTTACTCGACGGCAGCCCTGAAGGGTGAGCAGTTCTTC,CASSYSTAALKGEQFF
TRBJ1-1,TRBV29-1,few,NA,TGCAGCGTTGAAGCACTGAGGGAGAACACTGAAGCTTTCTTT,CSVEALRENTEAFF
TRBJ2-5,TRBV20-1,NA,NA,TGCAGTGCTATAATCCGGGGCGGGGCAGCCCCGTACCAAGAGACCCAGTACTTC,CSAIIRGGAAPYQETQYF
TRBJ2-1,TRBV6-2/TRBV6-3,few,NA,TGTGCCAGCAGTACTACTCGGATGAGCTCCTACAATGAGCAGTTCTTC,CASSTTRMSSYNEQFF
TRBJ2-2,TRBV4-2,few,TRBD1,TGTGCCAGCAGCCAACGGACAGGGGGCCTCGCCGGGGAGCTGTTTTTT,CASSQRTGGLAGELFF
TRBJ2-2,TRBV6-2/TRBV6-3,many,NA,TGTGCCAGCAGATCCCAGGGGACCGGGGAGCTGTTTTTT,CASRSQGTGELFF
TRBJ2-7,TRBV11-2,NA,NA,TGTGCCAGCAGCTTAGAGCGCGAGCAGTACTTC,CASSLEREQYF
TRBJ2-2,TRBV7-2,NA,TRBD2,TGTGCCAGCAGCTTAGTTAGCGGGACGAACACCGGGGAGCTGTTTTTT,CASSLVSGTNTGELFF
TRBJ1-2,TRBV25-1,NA,NA,TGTGCCAGCAGTGAAATGGGTTATTACTATGGCTACACCTTC,CASSEMGYYYGYTF
TRBJ1-1,TRBV4-3,NA,NA,TGCGCCAGCAGCCAAGATATGGGCCTCACTGAAGCTTTCTTT,CASSQDMGLTEAFF
TRBJ2-7,TRBV10-3,few,NA,TGTGCCATCAGTGAACCCCGGACGGGGCGCTACGAGCAGTACTTC,CAISEPRTGRYEQYF
TRBJ2-7,TRBV5-1,NA,NA,TGCGCCAGCAGCTTGTCACCGGGGGACGAGCAGTACTTC,CASSLSPGDEQYF
TRBJ2-1,TRBV5-1,NA,NA,TGCGCCAGCAGCTTTGGCAGCCATGAGCAGTTCTTC,CASSFGSHEQFF
TRBJ2-3,TRBV7-9,NA,NA,TGTGCCAGCAGCTCCGGGACCTCCCTCGGGGATACGCAGTATTTT,CASSSGTSLGDTQYF
TRBJ2-2,TRBV6-2/TRBV6-3,NA,NA,TGTGCCAGCAGTTACTCGGGAACTGTAACCGGGGAGCTGTTTTTT,CASSYSGTVTGELFF
TRBJ1-5,TRBV4-1,few,NA,TGCGCCAGCAGCCAAGGCCCAGGAGGGGCAGGTGTCCAGCATTTT,CASSQGPGGAGVQHF
TRBJ2-3,TRBV25-1,NA,NA,TGTGCCACGGGGACAGATACGCAGTATTTT,CATGTDTQYF
TRBJ2-5,TRBV12-5,few,NA,TGTGCTAGTGGTTTGGTACGGGGCGTCTTCGAGACCCAGTACTTC,CASGLVRGVFETQYF
TRBJ2-1,TRBV5-1,NA,TRBD2,TGCGCCAGCCAGGGCGGGGGGGCCCTCGATGAGCAGTTCTTC,CASQGGGALDEQFF
TRBJ2-2,TRBV20-1,NA,NA,TGCAGTGCTGGGGGGGGGACAGTACCAAGGCCTAGGACCGGGGAGCTGTTTTTT,CSAGGGTVPRPRTGELFF
TRBJ1-1,TRBV5-1,few,NA,TGCGCCAGCAGCTTGGCGGGGGCGAACACTGAAGCTTTCTTT,CASSLAGANTEAFF
TRBJ1-5,TRBV4-2,few,NA,TGTGCCAGCAGCCAAGATTTATATGGGACGGGACAGCCCCAGCATTTT,CASSQDLYGTGQPQHF
TRBJ2-3,TRBV12-3/TRBV12-4,few,NA,TGTGCCAGCAGTTCTACCGGACATACGCAGTATTTT,CASSSTGHTQYF
TRBJ2-5,TRBV5-1,NA,TRBD2,TGCGCCAGCAGCCCATGGACTAGCCTCCAGGAGACCCAGTACTTC,CASSPWTSLQETQYF
TRBJ2-7,TRBV4-1,NA,TRBD1,TGCGCCAGCAGCCAAGTTTCTGGGACAGGGTCGGCGGACGAGCAGTACTTC,CASSQVSGTGSADEQYF
TRBJ2-3,TRBV4-2,NA,TRBD2,TGTGCCAGCAGCCAAGAAACTAGCGGGGGGGCCGGGAGCACAGATACGCAGTATTTT,CASSQETSGGAGSTDTQYF
TRBJ2-7,TRBV25-1,NA,NA,TGTGCCAGCAGTGAATTAGAGTCCTACGAGCAGTACTTC,CASSELESYEQYF
TRBJ2-2,TRBV4-3,few,NA,TGCGCCAGCAGCCAAGGGGATTCCGGGGAGCTGTTTTTT,CASSQGDSGELFF
TRBJ2-4,TRBV5-1,many,NA,TGCGCCAGCAGCGCCGGACGTGGAAGTGCCAAAAACATTCAGTACTTC,CASSAGRGSAKNIQYF
TRBJ2-1,TRBV7-9,NA,NA,TGTGCCAGCAGCTTCTACCGGAGTAGTTCCCACAATGAGCAGTTCTTC,CASSFYRSSSHNEQFF
TRBJ2-7,TRBV4-1,NA,NA,TGCGCCAGCAGCCAAGCGGAATCCTACGAGCAGTACTTC,CASSQAESYEQYF
TRBJ2-6,TRBV5-5,few,NA,TGTGCCAGCAGCCGCCGGGGCTCTGGGGCCAACGTCCTGACTTTC,CASSRRGSGANVLTF
TRBJ1-1,TRBV12-3/TRBV12-4,few,NA,TGTGCCAGCAGTTTGACTGAAGCTTTCTTT,CASSLTEAFF
TRBJ1-4,TRBV12-3/TRBV12-4,few,NA,TGTGCCAGCGCCGATTATAATGAAAAACTGTTTTTT,CASADYNEKLFF
TRBJ2-7,TRBV12-3/TRBV12-4,few,NA,TGTGCCAGCAGTTTGGCAGGGGACCCCTACGAGCAGTACTTC,CASSLAGDPYEQYF